Shown below are 2 T cell receptor beta chains from a single sample sequenced in a study of T-cell reconstitution after alpha-beta-depleted transplantation in children. Researchers prepared the TCRbeta library using unique molecular identifiers, the study reports. TCRdb passed the PCR reads through MiXCR, listing each CDR3 protein once. The sample consists of hundreds of thousands of distinct CDR3 sequences, 10% to 15% of them appearing once. The sample consisted of PBMCs, mostly from graft donor cells, taken 360 days after TCRalphabeta/CD19-depleted stem cell transplant. These receptors all come from a male patient between 10 and 17 years old who had a stem cell transplant for acute myeloid leukemia, so the T cells may come from the graft donor.

This clonotype was observed a few times. The chain joins TRBV29-1 to TRBJ2-6; TRBD2 aligns across 11 bases. CDR1 and CDR2 from the germline V gene are SQVTM and ANQGSEA. Trimming took 6 bases from V and 2 from J; bases not matched to a gene: 12. The CDR3 spans 18 residues. The CDR3 DNA reads as TGCAGCGTCCCGCAAACTAGCGGGAGTCCCCCTGGGGCCAACGTCCTGACTTTC. It is translated as CSVPQTSGSPPGANVLTF.

To note about this clonotype: The junction and the germline gene differ at one end; a read error may be behind it. The gene calls are TRBV18 and TRBJ2-4; 9 bases fit TRBD1. The CDR3 runs 14 residues. CDR1 and CDR2 from the germline V gene are KGHSH and LQKENI. The chain's CDR3 is CASSSGTGRNIRYF. The CDR3, as DNA: TGTGCCAGCTCATCCGGGACAGGGAGGAACATTCGGTACTTC.